Below are 27 T cell receptor beta chains sequenced from a single sample in a study of OX40 agonist ivuxolimab in advanced cancers. Clones were read by immunoSEQ multiplex PCR, and TCRdb kept only the in-frame ones, dropping some. The sample includes about 76,000 clones, 88% of them seen just once. The starting material was CD4+ or CD8+ T cells sorted from blood, obtained in a trial of the OX40 agonist ivuxolimab. These receptor sequences come from an adult with an advanced solid tumor such as melanoma, head and neck, liver or kidney cancer.

This clone was seen many times. The rearrangement joins TRBV19 to TRBJ1-1, with D possibly matching TRBD1 (6 bases). V was trimmed by 4 bases and J by 4 bases, leaving 16 bases between them. This CDR3 contains 15 residues. The V gene's germline CDR1 is LNHDA and CDR2 SQIVND (reference sequence). The CDR3 region has the DNA TGTGCCAGTAGTAACCAAGGGGGAAAGGGCACTGAAGCTTTCTTT. This gives the protein CASSNQGGKGTEAFF.

This sequence joins TRBV6-1 and TRBJ1-2; possibly TRBD1 for D (5 bases). CDR3 length: 14 amino acids. CDR1 and CDR2 from the germline V gene are MNHNS and SASEGT. Trimming stripped 2 bases from V and 2 bases from J, with 9 bases between. CDR3 nucleotide sequence: TGTGCCAGCAGTGAACAGGGCCTGAACTATGGCTACACCTTC. Translated: CASSEQGLNYGYTF.

This rearrangement joins TRBV7-2 to TRBJ1-5; D is possibly TRBD1 (5 bases). CDR1 is SGHTA, CDR2 FQGNSA, per germline. The CDR3 runs to 15 residues. V lost 5 bases, J lost 3 bases, and 14 bases lay in between. CDR3 sequence reads: CASSPGDRINQPQHF. The CDR3 DNA follows: TGTGCCAGCAGCCCCGGCGACAGAATCAATCAGCCCCAGCATTTT.

This chain connects TRBV10-2 to TRBJ2-6; maybe TRBD2 (5 bases). The germline V gene encodes CDR1 WSHSY and CDR2 SAAADI. V was cut by 2 bases and J by 2 bases, with 10 bases left in between. This CDR3 is 16 amino acids long. CDR3 nucleotide sequence: TGCGCCAGCAGTGAGGTGCGAGGGACTGGGGCCAACGTCCTGACTTTC. Its protein is CASSEVRGTGANVLTF.

The chain is built from TRBV27 and TRBJ2-3, with D uncertain. The CDR3 is 13 amino acids. Germline CDR1 reads MNHEY; CDR2 reads SMNVEV (reference sequence). V lost 5 bases, J lost 3 bases, and 9 bases lay in between. The CDR3 reads CASSPFQTDTQYF. The CDR3 DNA reads as TGTGCCAGCAGTCCGTTTCAGACAGATACGCAGTATTTT.

This sequence joins TRBV6-5 and TRBJ1-4, with 8 positions matching TRBD1. Unmatched junction bases numbered 3, after V lost 6 bases and J lost 3 bases. The CDR3 runs 14 residues. Germline loops: CDR1 MNHEY, CDR2 SVGAGI. CDR3 protein: CASSGQGANEKLFF. In DNA, the CDR3 is TGTGCCAGCAGCGGACAGGGCGCTAATGAAAAACTGTTTTTT.

This chain joins TRBV7-9 and TRBJ2-4, with D perhaps TRBD1 (5 bases). The CDR3 contains 15 residues. The V gene's germline CDR1 is SEHNR and CDR2 FQNEAQ (reference sequence). V was shortened by 5 bases and J by 0 bases, with 11 bases between the two germline ends. The CDR3: CASSQPDRAKNIQYF. The CDR3 DNA sequence: TGTGCCAGCAGCCAACCCGACAGAGCCAAAAACATTCAGTACTTC.

The gene calls are TRBV4-2 and TRBJ2-7; a possible D gene is TRBD1 (5 bases). From germline, CDR1 is LGHNA and CDR2 YNFKEQ. The CDR3 totals 14 residues. Deletions cut 0 bases from V and 0 bases from J, with 6 bases between. For the CDR3, the DNA is TGTGCCAGCAGCCAAGAGGACAACTCCTACGAGCAGTACTTC. Translation gives CASSQEDNSYEQYF.

V and J are TRBV2 and TRBJ2-7, with 8 bases fitting TRBD1. Germline V gene lookup returns CDR1 SNHLY and CDR2 FYNNEI. The CDR3 has 11 amino acids. V gave up 6 bases and J gave up 7 bases; unmatched junction bases: 2. In DNA form, the CDR3 reads TGTGCCAGCAGGACAGGGGATGAGCAGTACTTC. Translation: CASRTGDEQYF.

The chain employs TRBV28 and TRBJ2-7; 8 positions match TRBD2. The CDR3 contains 15 residues. V dropped 7 bases and J dropped 4; count of bases not matched to a gene: 12. Germline V gives CDR1 MDHEN, CDR2 SYDVKM. The CDR3 bases are TGTGCCAGCACCCTTAGCGGGGACCCGAGGTACGAGCAGTACTTC. Its translation: CASTLSGDPRYEQYF.

The chain couples TRBV27 to TRBJ2-1; 16 bases align to TRBD2. The CDR3 runs 19 residues. Trimming removed 4 bases from V and 7 bases from J; junction bases left unmatched: 13. Looked up from germline, CDR1 is MNHEY and CDR2 is SMNVEV (reference sequence). In nucleotides, the CDR3 is TGTGCCAGCAGTTCTCGTGGGACTAGCGGGAGGGCCGGGGGGAATGAGCAGTTCTTC. This gives the protein CASSSRGTSGRAGGNEQFF.

A few counts support this clone. Other DNA variants within this sample encode the same CDR3. The gene calls are TRBV6-1 and TRBJ1-5; D unresolved. The CDR3 loop spans 14 amino acids. V was pared by 4 bases and J by 0 bases, with 7 bases between. The germline V gene has CDR1 MNHNS and CDR2 SASEGT. CDR3 coding DNA: TGTGCCAGCAGTGGGCAGAATAGCAATCAGCCCCAGCATTTT. Its protein product is CASSGQNSNQPQHF.

The genes are TRBV5-5 and TRBJ2-7; 10 bases match TRBD2. Germline-derived CDR1 and CDR2 are SGHKS and YYEKEE (reference sequence). The CDR3 covers 19 residues. V shed 0 bases and J 1 base; nucleotides not matched to a gene: 13. CDR3 in DNA: TGTGCCAGCAGCTTGGGGACTGGGACATCACTAGCGGGATCCTACGAGCAGTACTTC. Translated: CASSLGTGTSLAGSYEQYF.

The chain links TRBV4-1 to TRBJ2-3, with D possibly matching TRBD2 (5 bases). Per germline, CDR1 MGHRA and CDR2 YSYEKL. CDR3 length: 15 amino acids. V shed 2 bases and J shed 5 bases, with 14 bases lying between them. Here the CDR3 DNA reads TGCGCCAGCAGCCAACGTGAGGGAGTAGGAGATACGCAGTATTTT. Amino acids: CASSQREGVGDTQYF.

This chain joins TRBV7-9 and TRBJ2-2; 7 positions agree with TRBD2. The trim removed 5 bases at V and 0 bases at J, leaving 3 bases unmatched. CDR1 is SEHNR, CDR2 FQNEAQ, per germline (reference sequence). This CDR3 has 15 residues. This chain's CDR3 is CASSRDYPNTGELFF. CDR3 DNA: TGTGCCAGCAGCCGGGACTATCCGAACACCGGGGAGCTGTTTTTT.

J is TRBJ2-5 and V is TRBV6-6, with D maybe TRBD2 (6 bases). Germline values: CDR1 MNHNY, CDR2 SVGAGI (reference sequence). Trimming shortened V by 4 bases and J by 6 bases, and 15 bases separated the two germline ends. The CDR3 consists of 14 residues. In nucleotides, the CDR3 is TGTGCCAGCAGTTCGGGGTCGGCGGGGAAGACCCAGTACTTC. This encodes CASSSGSAGKTQYF.

This chain connects TRBV7-8 to TRBJ2-3; D unresolved. Trimming removed 3 bases at V and 3 bases at J, with 7 bases between. CDR3 length: 13 residues. The germline V gene encodes CDR1 SGHVS and CDR2 FQNEAQ. The CDR3 region is CASSFERTDTQYF. The CDR3 DNA reads as TGTGCCAGCAGCTTCGAACGGACAGATACGCAGTATTTT.

This chain joins TRBV4-3 and TRBJ2-1; 9 bases fit TRBD2. Germline CDR1 and CDR2: LGHNA and YSLEER. J gave up 3 bases and V 3 bases, and 9 bases lay outside the gene matches. This CDR3 contains 17 residues. The CDR3 DNA is TGCGCCAGCAGCCAGTTTAGGACTAGCGACTACTACAATGAGCAGTTCTTC. Protein sequence: CASSQFRTSDYYNEQFF.

This chain joins TRBV7-3 and TRBJ2-5; 8 bases fit TRBD2. This CDR3 region has 15 residues. In germline, CDR1 is SGHTA, CDR2 FQGTGA. Unmatched junction bases numbered 6, after V lost 2 bases and J lost 4 bases. CDR3 protein: CASSLEAGVGETQYF. In DNA, the CDR3 is TGTGCCAGCAGCTTAGAAGCGGGAGTGGGAGAGACCCAGTACTTC. Full variable domain (missing parts from reference TRBV7-3 and TRBJ2-5): GAGVSQTPSNKVTEKGKYVELRCDPISGHTALYWYRQSLGQGPEFLIYFQGTGAADDSGLPNDRFFAVRPEGSVSTLKIQRTERGDSAVYLCASSLEAGVGETQYFGPGTRLLVL.

This chain links TRBV27 with TRBJ2-2; D possibly uses TRBD1 or TRBD2 (5 bases each). Germline loops: CDR1 MNHEY, CDR2 SMNVEV (reference sequence). The CDR3 consists of 15 residues. Trimming cost V 3 bases and J 2 bases, with 10 bases left between them. The CDR3 bases are TGTGCCAGCAGTTTCGAGGGGAGTAACACCGGGGAGCTGTTTTTT. Residues: CASSFEGSNTGELFF.

The V call is TRBV7-9, the J call TRBJ1-3; D is perhaps TRBD1 (6 bases). Germline CDR1 reads SEHNR; CDR2 reads FQNEAQ (reference sequence). With 5 bases removed from V and 0 bases from J, the gap between germline ends came to 14 bases. The CDR3 length is 16 residues. CDR3 sequence reads: CASSEGQPASGNTIYF. The CDR3 nucleotides are TGTGCCAGCAGCGAAGGACAGCCTGCCTCTGGAAACACCATATATTTT.

The V gene is TRBV5-6, the J gene TRBJ2-7; the match to TRBD2 covers 11 bases. CDR3 size: 16 residues. Germline CDR1 SGHDT, CDR2 YYEEEE. V lost 0 bases and J lost 2; bases outside the gene matches: 4. CDR3 protein: CASSLGFSGRAYEQYF. As DNA, the CDR3 is TGTGCCAGCAGCTTGGGTTTTAGCGGGAGGGCCTACGAGCAGTACTTC. Using reference TRBV5-6 and TRBJ2-7 for the parts outside the CDR3, the full variable domain is DAGVTQSPTHLIKTRGQQVTLRCSPKSGHDTVSWYQQALGQGPQFIFQYYEEEERQRGNFPDRFSGHQFPNYSSELNVNALLLGDSALYLCASSLGFSGRAYEQYFGPGTRLTVT.

The rearrangement uses TRBV9 and TRBJ2-3; D unresolved. The V end was cut by 0 bases, the J end by 5 bases, with 4 bases between. This CDR3 region has 12 residues. Germline V gene data show CDR1 as SGDLS and CDR2 as YYNGEE. CDR3 sequence reads: CASSVGLDTQYF. The CDR3 DNA follows: TGTGCCAGCAGCGTAGGACTAGATACGCAGTATTTT.

This clone was detected only once. The J gene is TRBJ2-1, the V gene TRBV7-9; the D gene could be TRBD1 or TRBD2 (5 bases each). CDR3 length: 14 residues. The germline V and J ends were trimmed by 2 bases and 8 bases, with 13 bases remaining between them. Germline CDR1 is SEHNR and CDR2 is FQNEAQ (reference sequence). The DNA of the CDR3 is TGTGCCAGCAGCTTATGGGGGAGCTCTGATGAGCAGTTCTTC. Its protein is CASSLWGSSDEQFF.

The CDR3 DNA is TGTGCCAGCAGCTCAGGGGGCACGAACACTGAAGCTTTCTTT. Protein product: CASSSGGTNTEAFF. V and J are TRBV7-3 and TRBJ1-1; TRBD1 matches 8 bases. The trim removed 4 bases at V and 1 base at J, leaving 2 bases unmatched. This CDR3 is 14 amino acids long. Germline loops: CDR1 SGHTA, CDR2 FQGTGA.

This chain's CDR3 is CASRRGEARNEQFF. As DNA, the CDR3 is TGCGCCAGCAGGAGGGGGGAAGCCCGCAATGAGCAGTTCTTC. The gene calls are TRBV5-1 and TRBJ2-1, with D perhaps being TRBD1 or TRBD2 (6 bases each). The germline V gene encodes CDR1 SGHRS and CDR2 YFSETQ. V was clipped by 5 bases and J by 6 bases, with 15 bases between them. The CDR3 is 14 amino acids.

V is TRBV18 and J is TRBJ1-1; 10 bases fit TRBD1. Trimming at V came to 5 bases and at J to 2 bases, leaving 11 bases not matched to a gene. The CDR3 consists of 17 residues. Looked up from germline, CDR1 is KGHSH and CDR2 is LQKENI. As DNA, the CDR3 is TGTGCCAGCTCAGTAGGGACAGGGGTTACAATTAACACTGAAGCTTTCTTT. It codes for CASSVGTGVTINTEAFF.